Sequencing of this T cell receptor (beta chain) was carried out in a study of blood T cells in healthy people across ages. Study-wide findings and caveats: Unsorted PBMC input precluded a conclusive naive versus antigen-experienced comparison. Age advanced and TCR beta diversity per million T cells fell, roughly linearly. Relative to aged donors, long-lived donors carried more naive CD4+ cells and displayed higher diversity.

With regard to this clonotype: The target antigen is unknown.

Trimming shortened V by 2 bases and J by 4 bases, and 12 bases separated the two germline ends. This CDR3 has 14 amino acids. The germline V gene encodes CDR1 SGHRS and CDR2 YFSETQ. With a J-beta primer mix and a sample-barcoded 5' primer, a second PCR ran roughly 6 to 12 cycles. TCRdb itself ran the 5' RACE reads through MiXCR, one entry per CDR3 protein. The sample includes 1 million to 1.2 million distinct CDR3 sequences, more than 30% seen only once; the top ten take about an eighth. This clonotype originated in a man between 18 and 29 years old in good health. What was sequenced was blood. This chain connects TRBV5-1 to TRBJ1-1; D remains unclear. The CDR3 here is CASSFEGAGTEAFF. CDR3 coding DNA: TGCGCCAGCAGCTTTGAGGGTGCGGGCACTGAAGCTTTCTTT.